Shown below are 20 T cell receptor beta chains from a single sample sequenced in a study of spatial heterogeneity in lung cancer. Time point reported: sample taken at primary tumor resection. TCRdb processed the 5' RACE reads anew with MiXCR; each CDR3 protein has one entry. The repertoire holds around 48,000 distinct CDR3 sequences, with approximately 5% as singletons. The source was PBMCs, collected at surgery. The receptors come from a male donor with early-stage non-small cell lung cancer.

This clonotype was seen ten or more times. The CDR3 spells CASSGQIENTEAFF. The DNA for the CDR3 is TGTGCCAGCAGTGGCCAGATTGAGAACACTGAAGCTTTCTTT. The rearrangement joins TRBV12-3 or TRBV12-4 to TRBJ1-1; no clear D. With 5 bases removed from V and 1 base from J, the gap between germline ends came to 11 bases. The length of the CDR3 is 14 residues.

The J gene is TRBJ2-7, the V gene TRBV2, with D tentatively TRBD2 (5 bases). Trimming left V 8 bases short and J 4 bases short, with 6 bases between. The germline V gene has CDR1 SNHLY and CDR2 FYNNEI. CDR3 length: 10 residues. The CDR3 spells CASGEYEQYF. In nucleotides, the CDR3 is TGTGCCAGCGGGGAGTACGAGCAGTACTTC.

This clonotype has at least ten counts. The chain carries TRBV28 and TRBJ1-1; D possibly corresponds to TRBD1 (5 bases). Germline CDR1 and CDR2: MDHEN and SYDVKM. The germline V and J ends were trimmed by 3 bases and 3 bases, with 20 bases remaining between them. This CDR3 spans 17 amino acids. The CDR3 DNA follows: TGTGCCAGCAGTTTGGTAGGTGGATTTGCGGGGGACACTGAAGCTTTCTTT. Protein sequence: CASSLVGGFAGDTEAFF. Full variable domain (missing parts from reference TRBV28 and TRBJ1-1): DVKVTQSSRYLVKRTGEKVFLECVQDMDHENMFWYRQDPGLGLRLIYFSYDVKMKEKGDIPEGYSVSREKKERFSLILESASTNQTSMYLCASSLVGGFAGDTEAFFGQGTRLTVV.

This clonotype was counted at least ten times. The rearrangement joins TRBV7-2 to TRBJ2-7, with TRBD1 as a possible D gene (6 bases). Germline V gives CDR1 SGHTA, CDR2 FQGNSA. The CDR3 spans 13 residues. V shed 0 bases and J shed 6 bases, with 9 bases lying between them. The CDR3 reads CASSLARGGEQYF. The CDR3 bases are TGTGCCAGCAGCTTAGCTCGAGGGGGCGAGCAGTACTTC.

This clonotype was observed many times. The chain carries TRBV5-5 and TRBJ2-7; no definite D call. Germline loops: CDR1 SGHKS, CDR2 YYEKEE (reference sequence). The CDR3 has 13 amino acids. V was clipped by 1 base and J by 1 base, with 6 bases between them. Here the CDR3 reads CASSLRPSYEQYF. The CDR3 nucleotides are TGTGCCAGCAGCTTGAGACCATCCTACGAGCAGTACTTC.

V gene TRBV19 combines with J gene TRBJ2-4; D is perhaps TRBD1 (6 bases). V shed 4 bases and J shed 0 bases, with 10 bases lying between them. The CDR3 covers 15 residues. From germline, CDR1 is LNHDA and CDR2 SQIVND (reference sequence). CDR3 residues: CASSTTGTAKNIQYF. CDR3 coding DNA: TGTGCCAGTAGTACCACAGGGACAGCCAAAAACATTCAGTACTTC. Filled out from reference TRBV19 and TRBJ2-4, the complete variable domain reads DGGITQSPKYLFRKEGQNVTLSCEQNLNHDAMYWYRQDPGQGLRLIYYSQIVNDFQKGDIAEGYSVSREKKESFPLTVTSAQKNPTAFYLCASSTTGTAKNIQYFGAGTRLSVL.

This clonotype was detected a few times. The genes are TRBV5-1 and TRBJ2-7, with D possibly TRBD2 on 6 matching bases. The CDR3 has 15 amino acids. Trimming removed 4 bases from V and 0 bases from J, with 14 bases in between. Germline CDR1 SGHRS, CDR2 YFSETQ. CDR3 loop: CASSRPPGASYEQYF. The CDR3 DNA is TGCGCCAGCAGCAGGCCACCGGGAGCCTCCTACGAGCAGTACTTC.

This clonotype was seen repeatedly, ten times or more. This chain connects TRBV18 to TRBJ2-5; 7 bases agree with TRBD2. The CDR3 spans 14 residues. J gave up 3 bases and V 3 bases, and 4 bases lay outside the gene matches. CDR1 is KGHSH, CDR2 LQKENI, per germline. The CDR3 DNA sequence: TGTGCCAGCTCACCCCTAGCGGACAAAGAGACCCAGTACTTC. It codes for CASSPLADKETQYF.

In this sample, this clonotype turned up many times. One junction end does not reproduce the germline sequence, and a read error may be involved. The chain uses TRBV12-3 or TRBV12-4 and TRBJ1-1; TRBD1 agrees at 8 bases. The CDR3 consists of 14 residues. The CDR3 protein is CASSPGQGNTEAFF. CDR3 sequence (DNA): TGCGCCAGCAGCCCTGGACAGGGGAACACTGAAGCTTTCTTT.

In its sample, this clonotype was seen many times. The CDR3 coding sequence is TGTGCCAGCAGCTTGAGTCTCTACGAGCAGTACTTC. Protein: CASSLSLYEQYF. The chain joins TRBV7-9 to TRBJ2-7; D remains unclear. CDR3 length: 12 residues. Germline V gives CDR1 SEHNR, CDR2 FQNEAQ (reference sequence). V was clipped by 3 bases and J by 3 bases, with 6 bases between them.

CDR3 DNA sequence: TGCAGTGCTAGTACGAATGCTGAACCCTACGAGCAGTACTTC. Translated, it gives CSASTNAEPYEQYF. The chain has TRBV20-1 and TRBJ2-7; D gene uncertain. V gave up 3 bases and J gave up 2 bases, with 14 bases separating them. There are 14 residues in the CDR3. Per the germline V gene, CDR1 is DFQATT and CDR2 is SNEGSKA (reference sequence).

This clonotype was found many times. The chain is built from TRBV6-2 or TRBV6-3 and TRBJ2-2, with TRBD1 matching 9 bases. The CDR3 runs to 16 residues. With V trimmed by 6 bases and J by 3 bases, 8 bases remained unmatched. The germline gives CDR1 MNHEY, CDR2 SVGEGT. This CDR3 reads CASRVPGQGDTGELFF. The CDR3 bases are TGTGCCAGCAGAGTCCCGGGACAGGGAGACACCGGGGAGCTGTTTTTT.

This clonotype occurred many times. The chain combines TRBV6-2 or TRBV6-3 with TRBJ2-1, with 7 bases identical to TRBD2. V was clipped by 5 bases and J by 4 bases; unmatched bases: 11. The germline V gene has CDR1 MNHEY and CDR2 SVGEGT. The length of the CDR3 is 16 residues. CDR3 amino acids: CASSSLAGALYNEQFF. CDR3 DNA: TGTGCCAGCAGTAGCCTGGCGGGAGCCCTATACAATGAGCAGTTCTTC.

In its sample, this clonotype was seen many times. The J gene is TRBJ2-5, the V gene TRBV5-1, with TRBD1 as a possible D gene (7 bases). V was cut by 0 bases and J by 5 bases, with 14 bases left in between. The CDR3 is 15 amino acids. Germline CDR1 SGHRS, CDR2 YFSETQ. In DNA form, the CDR3 reads TGCGCCAGCAGCTTGGCTGCAGGGGGGTCGGAGACCCAGTACTTC. The encoded protein is CASSLAAGGSETQYF.

The table lists this clonotype with many counts. The chain links TRBV19 to TRBJ2-7, with TRBD1 matching 8 bases. V lost 3 bases, J lost 7 bases, and 8 bases stayed unmatched. The CDR3 totals 14 residues. From germline, CDR1 is LNHDA and CDR2 SQIVND (reference sequence). DNA for the CDR3: TGTGCCAGTAGTATCCCGGGACAGGTGGGGGAGCAGTACTTC. This codes for CASSIPGQVGEQYF. The full variable domain, in which reference TRBV19 and TRBJ2-7 provide the parts outside the CDR3, is DGGITQSPKYLFRKEGQNVTLSCEQNLNHDAMYWYRQDPGQGLRLIYYSQIVNDFQKGDIAEGYSVSREKKESFPLTVTSAQKNPTAFYLCASSIPGQVGEQYFGPGTRLTVT.

In its sample, this clonotype was seen many times. This chain connects TRBV7-2 to TRBJ2-4, with a tentative D call TRBD2 (5 bases). V lost 2 bases and J lost 1, with 15 bases in between. The CDR3 has 17 residues. Germline values: CDR1 SGHTA, CDR2 FQGNSA. CDR3 sequence: CASSLFPGRLAKNIQYF. In nucleotides, the CDR3 is TGTGCCAGCAGCTTATTCCCGGGAAGGTTGGCCAAAAACATTCAGTACTTC.

This clonotype was picked up many times. V usage is TRBV20-1 and J usage is TRBJ2-7; a weak D match, TRBD2 (5 bases). CDR1 is DFQATT and CDR2 is SNEGSKA in the germline V gene (reference sequence). The CDR3 is 11 residues long. V was clipped by 6 bases and J by 0 bases, with 6 bases between them. In nucleotides, the CDR3 is TGCAGTGCCGGGGACTCCTACGAGCAGTACTTC. The encoded protein is CSAGDSYEQYF.

This clonotype was observed a few times. This chain links TRBV6-1 with TRBJ2-1, with TRBD2 identical over 8 bases. The germline V gene encodes CDR1 MNHNS and CDR2 SASEGT. Trimming cost V 6 bases and J 9 bases; bases outside gene matches: 7. This CDR3 is built from 13 residues. The CDR3 loop reads CASRGTSRGEQFF. DNA for the CDR3: TGTGCCAGCAGAGGGACTAGTAGAGGTGAGCAGTTCTTC.

In this sample, this clonotype turned up many times. The V gene is TRBV23-1, the J gene TRBJ2-7, with D tentatively TRBD2 (6 bases). TRBV23-1 is an ORF; its function is uncertain. Trimming took 0 bases from V and 0 from J, leaving 12 bases between them. This CDR3 contains 16 residues. CDR3 sequence: CASSQSEGLLSYEQYF. DNA for the CDR3: TGCGCCAGCAGTCAATCGGAGGGGCTACTCTCCTACGAGCAGTACTTC.

Ten or more counts support this clonotype. This rearrangement joins TRBV27 to TRBJ2-2, with TRBD1 as a possible D gene (6 bases). CDR1 is MNHEY, CDR2 SMNVEV, per germline (reference sequence). The CDR3 runs 16 residues. The V and J ends lost 3 bases and 1 base respectively, with 12 bases between them. The CDR3 loop reads CASSFKGHWNTGELFF. The CDR3 DNA sequence: TGTGCCAGCAGTTTTAAGGGACACTGGAACACCGGGGAGCTGTTTTTT.